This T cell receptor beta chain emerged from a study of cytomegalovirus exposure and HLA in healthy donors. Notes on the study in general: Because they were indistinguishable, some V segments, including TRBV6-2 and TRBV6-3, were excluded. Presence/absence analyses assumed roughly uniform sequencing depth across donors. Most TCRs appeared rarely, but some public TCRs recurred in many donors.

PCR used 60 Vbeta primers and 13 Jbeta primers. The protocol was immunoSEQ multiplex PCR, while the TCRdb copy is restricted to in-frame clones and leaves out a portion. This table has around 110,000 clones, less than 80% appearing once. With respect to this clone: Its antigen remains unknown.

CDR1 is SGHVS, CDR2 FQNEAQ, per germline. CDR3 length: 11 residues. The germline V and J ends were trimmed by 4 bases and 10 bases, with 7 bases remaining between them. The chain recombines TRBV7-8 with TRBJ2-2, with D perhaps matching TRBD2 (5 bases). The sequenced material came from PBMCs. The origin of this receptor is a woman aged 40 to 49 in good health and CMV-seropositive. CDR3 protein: CASSYGEELFF. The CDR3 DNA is TGTGCCAGCAGCTACGGGGAGGAGCTGTTTTTT.